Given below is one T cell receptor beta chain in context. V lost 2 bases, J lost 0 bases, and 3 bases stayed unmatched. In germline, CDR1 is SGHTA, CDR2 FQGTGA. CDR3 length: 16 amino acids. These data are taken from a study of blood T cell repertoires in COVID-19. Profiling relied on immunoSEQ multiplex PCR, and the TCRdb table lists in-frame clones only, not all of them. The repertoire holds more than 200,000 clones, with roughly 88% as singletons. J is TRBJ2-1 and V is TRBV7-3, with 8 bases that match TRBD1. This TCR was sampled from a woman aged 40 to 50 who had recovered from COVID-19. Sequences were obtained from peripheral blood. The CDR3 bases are TGTGCCAGCAGCTTATGGGACAGGAGCTCCTACAATGAGCAGTTCTTC. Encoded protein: CASSLWDRSSYNEQFF.